This T cell receptor (beta chain) was found in a study of CD8 T cells in ankylosing spondylitis (dated by TCRdb to 2017 to 2019). About the full investigation: The study profiled T cell receptor beta repertoires in healthy donors and ankylosing spondylitis patients to find disease-linked TCR variants. Peripheral blood was sampled, and synovial fluid was additionally collected from ankylosing spondylitis patients. The full study cohort was made up of 25 ankylosing spondylitis patients and 108 healthy donors. Overall study results and their limits: A TCR beta motif made up of 7 to 9 highly homologous amino acid variants appeared to be characteristic of blood from ankylosing spondylitis patients. In peripheral blood, the disease-linked clones were found at relatively low frequencies and had a CD8+ phenotype. Some TCR beta motif variants had previously been reported in synovial fluid and blood of reactive arthritis patients, which suggested common disease-initiation mechanisms. The disease-linked clones were reported as significantly enriched in matched synovial fluid samples from ankylosing spondylitis patients.

Concerning this clonotype: What antigen it recognizes has not been identified. The limits of the CDR3 on the DNA are not certain, so only TCRdb's listed CDR3 is given.

This sample was sequenced with an Illumina HiSeq 2500. Quantitative 5'-RACE with molecular barcodes was used to prepare TCR beta libraries. The published analysis was carried out like this. Disease-linked TCR variants were identified with a new computational method built on a probabilistic model of VDJ rearrangement. TCRdb reprocessed the public reads (quality trimming at Q25 with fastp, clone calling with MiXCR) and kept in-frame beta chains. Rows with a matching CDR3 protein are joined into one entry that keeps the most common DNA and genes. Here the V and J calls rest on TCRdb's processing, not on the authors' analysis. This sample holds some 350,000 distinct CDR3 sequences; roughly 14% were observed only once. Together, the top ten hold around 0.99% of the sample. The cysteine opens and the phenylalanine closes a CDR3 of 20 amino acids. The germline V gene encodes CDR1 MNHEY and CDR2 SVGEGT.

This receptor was obtained from a male donor with ankylosing spondylitis or in good health (not recorded which). What was sequenced was blood, either unsorted or a sorted T cell fraction (not recorded which). The chain joins TRBV6-2 or TRBV6-3 to TRBJ2-6. CDR3 region: CASSSSVFRVLGSGANVLTF.